This T cell receptor (beta chain) was retrieved from a study of shared clonotypes between healthy human individuals. The study, taken as a whole, reports: The generation probabilities recorded for non-shared clonotypes fell below those of clonotypes shared by all four donors.

A word on this clone: Its antigen is currently unknown.

V gave up 3 bases and J gave up 0 bases, with 9 bases separating them. The germline V gene has CDR1 MNHNY and CDR2 SVGAGI (reference sequence). The CDR3 loop spans 16 amino acids. The method was immunoSEQ multiplex PCR; TCRdb's version includes in-frame clones alone and lacks a portion of them. The sample has 800,000 to 1,200,000 clones; more than 75% are singletons. The V call is TRBV6-6, the J call TRBJ2-6; D remains ambiguous. Sequenced input: memory CD4+ T cells from PBMCs. Noted subset: CD45RA-negative fraction. The source is a man aged 18 to 29 in good health. Some clones in this sample may be carry-over from other donors' samples. The CDR3 is CASSYLRSSGANVLTF. CDR3 nucleotide sequence: TGTGCCAGCAGTTATTTACGGAGCTCTGGGGCCAACGTCCTGACTTTC.